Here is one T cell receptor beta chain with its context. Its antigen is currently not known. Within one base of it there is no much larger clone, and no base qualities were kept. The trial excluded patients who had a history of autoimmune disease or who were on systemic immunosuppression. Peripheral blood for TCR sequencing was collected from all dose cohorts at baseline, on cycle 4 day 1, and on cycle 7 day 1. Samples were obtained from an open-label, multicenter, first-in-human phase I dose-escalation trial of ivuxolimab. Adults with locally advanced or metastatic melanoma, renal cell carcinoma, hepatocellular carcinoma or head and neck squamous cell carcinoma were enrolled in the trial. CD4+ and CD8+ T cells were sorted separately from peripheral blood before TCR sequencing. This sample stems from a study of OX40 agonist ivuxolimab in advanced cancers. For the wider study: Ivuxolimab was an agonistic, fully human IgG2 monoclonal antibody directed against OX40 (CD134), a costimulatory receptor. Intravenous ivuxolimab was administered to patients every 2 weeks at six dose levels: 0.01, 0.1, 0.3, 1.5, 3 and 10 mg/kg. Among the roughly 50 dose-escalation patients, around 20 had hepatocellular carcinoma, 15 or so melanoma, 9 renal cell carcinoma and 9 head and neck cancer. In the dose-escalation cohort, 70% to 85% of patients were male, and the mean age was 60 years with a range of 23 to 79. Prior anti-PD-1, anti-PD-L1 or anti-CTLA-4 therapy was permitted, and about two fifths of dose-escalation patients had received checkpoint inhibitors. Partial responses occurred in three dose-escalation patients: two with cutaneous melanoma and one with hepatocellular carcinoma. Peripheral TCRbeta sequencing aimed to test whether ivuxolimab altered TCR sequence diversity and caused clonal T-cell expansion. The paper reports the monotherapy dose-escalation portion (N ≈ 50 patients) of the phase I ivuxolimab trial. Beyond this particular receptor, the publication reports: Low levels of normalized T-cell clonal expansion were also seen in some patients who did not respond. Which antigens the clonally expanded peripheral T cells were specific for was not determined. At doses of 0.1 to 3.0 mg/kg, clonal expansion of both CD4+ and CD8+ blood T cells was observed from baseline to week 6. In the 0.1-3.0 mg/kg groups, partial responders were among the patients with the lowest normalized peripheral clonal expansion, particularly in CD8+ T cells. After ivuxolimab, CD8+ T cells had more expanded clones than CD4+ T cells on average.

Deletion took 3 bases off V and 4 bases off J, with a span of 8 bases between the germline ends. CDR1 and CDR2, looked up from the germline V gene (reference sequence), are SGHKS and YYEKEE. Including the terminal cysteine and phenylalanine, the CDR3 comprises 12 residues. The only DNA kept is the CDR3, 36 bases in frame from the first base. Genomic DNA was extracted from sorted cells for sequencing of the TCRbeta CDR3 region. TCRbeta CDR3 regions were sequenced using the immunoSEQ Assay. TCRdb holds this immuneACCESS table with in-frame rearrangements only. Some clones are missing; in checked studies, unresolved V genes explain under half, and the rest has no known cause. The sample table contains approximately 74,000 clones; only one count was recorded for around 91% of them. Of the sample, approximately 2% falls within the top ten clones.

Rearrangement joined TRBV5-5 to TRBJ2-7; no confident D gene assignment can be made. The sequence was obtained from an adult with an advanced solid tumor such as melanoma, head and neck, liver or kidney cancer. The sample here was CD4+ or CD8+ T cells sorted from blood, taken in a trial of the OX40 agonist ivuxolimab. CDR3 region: CASSSTVYEQYF. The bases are TGTGCCAGCAGCTCGACTGTATACGAGCAGTACTTC.